Only one count was recorded for the clone carrying this TCR beta chain. This sample is drawn from a study of T cells in tuberculosis. Across the whole study: Samples predate treatment or fall within its first 7 days.

Measured with immunoSEQ multiplex PCR; TCRdb has only the in-frame clones, and not every one. The sample includes tens of thousands of clones, roughly 84% of them seen just once. As for time point: new active TB diagnosis, blood taken before or within 7 days of starting treatment. Positive smear microscopy and/or M. tuberculosis culture confirmed active disease. Germline V gene data show CDR1 as MNHEY and CDR2 as SMNVEV (reference sequence). This CDR3 is built from 14 residues. The ends were cut back, 11 bases at V and 2 bases at J, with 18 bases in the middle. The clonotype originates from an adult with tuberculosis. The chain links TRBV27 to TRBJ1-1; unclear D gene. This specimen consisted of PBMCs, obtained at tuberculosis diagnosis. The CDR3 DNA is TGTGCCGTCCTAACCCGGGAATCTAACACTGAAGCTTTCTTT. This codes for CAVLTRESNTEAFF.